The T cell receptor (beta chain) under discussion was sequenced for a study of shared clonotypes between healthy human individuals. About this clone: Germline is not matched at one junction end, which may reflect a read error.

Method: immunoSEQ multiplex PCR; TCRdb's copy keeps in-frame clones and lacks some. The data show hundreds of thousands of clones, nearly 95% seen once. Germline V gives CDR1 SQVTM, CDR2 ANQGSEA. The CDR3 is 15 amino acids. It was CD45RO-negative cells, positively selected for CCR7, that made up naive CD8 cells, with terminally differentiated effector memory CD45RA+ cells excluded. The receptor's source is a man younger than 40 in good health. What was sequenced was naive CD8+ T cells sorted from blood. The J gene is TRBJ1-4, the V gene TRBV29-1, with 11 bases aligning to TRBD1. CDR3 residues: CSVEGQGATNEKLFF. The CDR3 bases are TGCAGCGTAGAAGGACAGGGGGCGACTAATGAAAAACTGTTTTTT.